The present T cell receptor beta chain was sequenced within a study of T cell changes during pregnancy in multiple sclerosis. A few counts support this clone. V lost 0 bases to trimming and J lost 7 bases, with 6 bases between them. The CDR3 loop spans 13 amino acids. From germline, CDR1 is MGHRA and CDR2 YSYEKL. Clones were read by immunoSEQ multiplex PCR, and TCRdb kept only the in-frame ones, dropping some. The data show some 52,000 clones, over 80% seen once. This specimen was CD4+ T cells from peripheral blood mononuclear cells, taken in the third trimester of pregnancy. V is TRBV4-1 and J is TRBJ2-2; D not resolved. The sequence derives from a female donor with multiple sclerosis, enrolled in a pregnancy study. DNA for the CDR3: TGCGCCAGCAGCCAAGACAGTATCGGGGAGCTGTTTTTT. Protein sequence: CASSQDSIGELFF.